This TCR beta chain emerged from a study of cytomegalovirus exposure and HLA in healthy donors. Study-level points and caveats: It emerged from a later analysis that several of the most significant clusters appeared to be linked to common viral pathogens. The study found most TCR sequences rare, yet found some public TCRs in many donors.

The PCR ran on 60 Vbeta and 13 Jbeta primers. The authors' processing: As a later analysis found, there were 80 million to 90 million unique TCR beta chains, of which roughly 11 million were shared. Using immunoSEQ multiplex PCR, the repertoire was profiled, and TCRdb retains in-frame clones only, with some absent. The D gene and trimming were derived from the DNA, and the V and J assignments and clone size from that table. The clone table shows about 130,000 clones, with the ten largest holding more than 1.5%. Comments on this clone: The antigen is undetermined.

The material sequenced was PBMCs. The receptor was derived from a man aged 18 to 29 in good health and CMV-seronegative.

DNA of the CDR3: TGTGCCATCAGTGACAGCGGGGGGAGGGTAGAGACCCAGTACTTC. This sequence encodes CAISDSGGRVETQYF. The V gene is TRBV10-3, the J gene TRBJ2-5, with 9 bases aligning to TRBD2. Looked up from germline, CDR1 is ENHRY and CDR2 is SYGVKD. This CDR3 comprises 15 residues. Trimming cost V 3 bases and J 4 bases; bases outside gene matches: 6.